Presented here are 10 T cell receptor beta chains from one specimen sequenced in a study of cytomegalovirus exposure and HLA in healthy donors (dated by TCRdb to the late 2010s). Libraries came from the immunoSEQ multiplex PCR assay. For the multiplex PCR, a mixture combining 60 forward primers for TCR Vbeta segments and 13 reverse primers for TCR Jbeta segments was used. Drawn from immuneACCESS, this table holds only the in-frame rearrangements with V and J called that TCRdb kept. Clones are partly lost; checked studies trace under half to an unresolved V gene and leave the rest unexplained. The table kept for this sample lists around 100,000 clones. The ten largest clones add up to 0.59% of the sample. Sequencing input: PBMCs. The receptors here all came from a man in his forties or fifties in good health and CMV-seronegative.

The V call is TRBV7-9, the J call TRBJ2-7; TRBD1 matches 10 bases. Trimming took 1 base from V and 6 from J; bases not matched to a gene: 12. This CDR3 region has 17 residues. CDR1 is SEHNR and CDR2 is FQNEAQ in the germline V gene (reference sequence). The CDR3 DNA sequence: TGTGCCAGCAGCTTAGTAAGGTCCGGGACAGGGGTATCCGAGCAGTACTTC. Its translation is CASSLVRSGTGVSEQYF.

The CDR3 DNA reads TGTGCCAGCAGTCTCAGGGTATGGGATCAGCCCCAGCATTTT. Its protein product is CASSLRVWDQPQHF. This chain uses TRBV6-6 with TRBJ1-5; tentative D call: TRBD1 (5 bases). This CDR3 has 14 amino acids. Trimming took 5 bases from V and 5 from J, leaving 13 bases between them. From germline, CDR1 is MNHNY and CDR2 SVGAGI (reference sequence).

The gene calls are TRBV5-1 and TRBJ1-1; 7 bases map to TRBD1. The CDR3 length is 14 residues. Unmatched junction bases numbered 8, after V lost 4 bases and J lost 5 bases. CDR1 and CDR2 (germline): SGHRS, YFSETQ. The CDR3 DNA is TGCGCCAGCAGCAAGGCCCCAGGGGGGACTGAAGCTTTCTTT. It specifies CASSKAPGGTEAFF.

The V call is TRBV29-1, the J call TRBJ2-7; tentatively, D is TRBD1 (5 bases). This CDR3 spans 13 amino acids. In germline, CDR1 is SQVTM, CDR2 ANQGSEA. Deletions cut 2 bases from V and 2 bases from J, with 10 bases between. CDR3 protein: CSVELTETYEQYF. DNA for the CDR3: TGCAGCGTTGAACTGACAGAAACCTACGAGCAGTACTTC.

J is TRBJ1-1 and V is TRBV5-8; 7 bases are shared with TRBD1. There are 13 residues in the CDR3. Germline V gene sequence: CDR1 SGHTS, CDR2 YDEGEE. V gave up 5 bases and J gave up 7 bases; unmatched junction bases: 8. For the CDR3, the DNA is TGTGCCAGCAGAGACAGGGAAAGGAGTGAAGCTTTCTTT. Translation gives CASRDRERSEAFF.

The chain couples TRBV19 to TRBJ1-5; weak D call: TRBD1 (5 bases). Germline values: CDR1 LNHDA, CDR2 SQIVND (reference sequence). This CDR3 region has 16 residues. Trimming removed 6 bases from V and 2 bases from J, with 17 bases in between. In DNA, the CDR3 is TGTGCCAGTAGGAACCCCTCGGGGGTCCGCAATCAGCCCCAGCATTTT. This codes for CASRNPSGVRNQPQHF.

Details on this clone: The same CDR3 also results from other DNA sequences found in this sample. This chain connects TRBV7-2 to TRBJ2-7; TRBD2 matches at 7 bases. V was pared by 0 bases and J by 2 bases, with 1 base of the junction left unmatched. Germline V gives CDR1 SGHTA, CDR2 FQGNSA. CDR3 length equals 14 residues. For the CDR3, the DNA is TGTGCCAGCAGCTTAGCGGGAGGGCCCTACGAGCAGTACTTC. Translation: CASSLAGGPYEQYF.

The J gene is TRBJ1-2, the V gene TRBV7-9; maybe TRBD1 (6 bases). With 5 bases removed from V and 7 bases from J, the gap between germline ends came to 11 bases. Looked up from germline, CDR1 is SEHNR and CDR2 is FQNEAQ (reference sequence). The CDR3 runs 12 residues. CDR3 region: CASSHSGAGYTF. CDR3 DNA sequence: TGTGCCAGCAGCCACTCAGGGGCTGGCTACACCTTC.

The rearrangement uses TRBV27 and TRBJ2-3; TRBD1 agrees at 8 bases. Germline V lookup: CDR1 MNHEY, CDR2 SMNVEV (reference sequence). CDR3 length: 14 residues. J gave up 6 bases and V 3 bases, and 5 bases lay outside the gene matches. DNA of the CDR3: TGTGCCAGCAGTTTTGTGGACAGGGCGGATACGCAGTATTTT. Translated: CASSFVDRADTQYF.

The chain has TRBV6-5 and TRBJ1-2; maybe TRBD1 (5 bases). Germline V CDR1 and CDR2: MNHEY, SVGAGI. Trimming shortened V by 3 bases and J by 4 bases, and 12 bases separated the two germline ends. The CDR3 is 14 residues long. The CDR3 nucleotides are TGTGCCAGCAGTTATGGTGGGGGGATCTATGGCTACACCTTC. Translation: CASSYGGGIYGYTF.